The 14 T cell receptor beta chains in this list originate from one sample, sequenced in a study of blood T cell repertoires in COVID-19. Here immunoSEQ multiplex PCR was the method, and the copy in TCRdb shows in-frame clones only, minus some. Among some 180,000 clones listed, roughly nine tenths were seen once. The sequenced sample was peripheral blood. Source of these receptors: a man in his 60s with active or convalescent COVID-19.

The rearrangement links TRBV9 to TRBJ2-3, with 8 bases lining up with TRBD2. The CDR3 is 18 amino acids. V was pared by 0 bases and J by 0 bases, with 9 bases of the junction left unmatched. The germline V gene has CDR1 SGDLS and CDR2 YYNGEE. As DNA, the CDR3 is TGTGCCAGCAGCGTAGGTAGCGGGGCCCCGTATAGCACAGATACGCAGTATTTT. Its protein is CASSVGSGAPYSTDTQYF.

This sequence joins TRBV3-1 (or the pseudogene TRBV3-2) and TRBJ2-2; D unresolved. The CDR3 runs to 13 residues. CDR1 is LGHDT and CDR2 is YNNKEL in the germline V gene (reference sequence). V was pared by 2 bases and J by 7 bases, with 8 bases between. CDR3 loop: CASSQTHGGELFF. The CDR3 DNA follows: TGTGCCAGCAGCCAAACGCACGGCGGGGAGCTGTTTTTT.

As regards this clone: The junction does not match germline at one end; this may be a read error. The rearrangement links TRBV6-5 to TRBJ1-6; 9 nucleotides line up with TRBD1. CDR1 MNHEY and CDR2 SVGAGI come from the germline V gene. This CDR3 is built from 15 residues. CDR3: CASSSGTGYSSPLHF. The CDR3 region has the DNA TGTGCCAGCAGCTCCGGGACAGGGTATAGTTCACCCCTCCACTTT.

The J gene is TRBJ2-3, the V gene TRBV4-1; 10 bases agree with TRBD1. Germline V gene sequence: CDR1 MGHRA, CDR2 YSYEKL. The length of the CDR3 is 15 residues. Losses at the gene ends were 3 bases for V and 5 bases for J; bases not matched to a gene: 5. The CDR3 coding sequence is TGCGCCAGCAGCCACCAGGACAGGGGGGGAGATACGCAGTATTTT. Its translation: CASSHQDRGGDTQYF.

This clone appeared once. This sequence joins TRBV18 and TRBJ2-4; 9 nucleotides agree with TRBD1. Trimming at V came to 3 bases and at J to 0 bases, leaving 3 bases not matched to a gene. Germline CDR1 reads KGHSH; CDR2 reads LQKENI. This CDR3 has 16 amino acids. This CDR3 reads CASSPGQGLAKNIQYF. The CDR3 nucleotides read TGTGCCAGCTCACCGGGACAGGGCCTAGCCAAAAACATTCAGTACTTC.

This clone was detected only once. This sequence joins TRBV7-9 and TRBJ1-5; TRBD1 aligns across 10 bases. V shed 5 bases, J shed 6 bases, and the junction held 4 bases outside the gene matches. The germline V gene encodes CDR1 SEHNR and CDR2 FQNEAQ (reference sequence). CDR3 size: 14 residues. CDR3 nucleotides: TGTGCCAGCAGCAACCGGGACAGGGGTCAGCCCCAGCATTTT. This translates into CASSNRDRGQPQHF.

The J gene is TRBJ2-1, the V gene TRBV7-9; 14 bases fit TRBD2. Germline CDR1 is SEHNR and CDR2 is FQNEAQ (reference sequence). There are 13 residues in the CDR3. Trimming cost V 11 bases and J 7 bases; bases outside gene matches: 4. CDR3 sequence reads: CAYGLAGGNEQFF. CDR3 nucleotides: TGTGCCTACGGACTAGCGGGGGGTAATGAGCAGTTCTTC. The entire variable domain, with the rest obtained from reference TRBV7-9 and TRBJ2-1, is as follows: DTGVSQNPRHKITKRGQNVTFRCDPISEHNRLYWYRQTLGQGPEFLTYFQNEAQLEKSRLLSDRFSAERPKGSFSTLEIQRTEQGDSAMYLCAYGLAGGNEQFFGPGTRLTVL.

The chain recombines TRBV2 with TRBJ2-5, with TRBD2 identical over 8 bases. This CDR3 contains 13 residues. V trimming: 7 bases; J trimming: 6 bases; junction bases outside the gene matches: 7. Germline CDR1 is SNHLY and CDR2 is FYNNEI. The CDR3, as DNA: TGTGCCAGCACCCGGGGGGGGCCGAAGACCCAGTACTTC. Protein sequence: CASTRGGPKTQYF.

The CDR3 nucleotides are TGTGCCAGCAGCTTACCCGGGACAGGGAATCTTTACGAGCAGTACTTC. Translation gives CASSLPGTGNLYEQYF. J is TRBJ2-7 and V is TRBV5-6; 9 bases are shared with TRBD1. V gave up 2 bases and J gave up 4 bases; unmatched junction bases: 10. The CDR3 covers 16 residues. CDR1 and CDR2 from the germline V gene are SGHDT and YYEEEE.

The gene calls are TRBV5-1 and TRBJ1-1; the match to TRBD1 covers 7 bases. The CDR3 has 15 residues. Germline V CDR1 and CDR2: SGHRS, YFSETQ. V lost 0 bases to trimming and J lost 6 bases; unmatched junction nucleotides: 8. The CDR3 DNA sequence: TGCGCCAGCAGCTTGGATACAGGGGTGGGCGCTGAAGCTTTCTTT. It specifies CASSLDTGVGAEAFF.

The V call is TRBV19, the J call TRBJ2-7, with 8 bases fitting TRBD2. This CDR3 has 13 amino acids. The V and J ends lost 5 bases and 3 bases, in that order; junction bases with no gene match: 3. Germline values: CDR1 LNHDA, CDR2 SQIVND (reference sequence). The CDR3 here is CASSYTSGYEQYF. DNA of the CDR3: TGTGCCAGTAGTTATACTAGCGGCTACGAGCAGTACTTC.

The sample holds a few counts of this clone. The chain combines TRBV27 with TRBJ2-2; D possibly corresponds to TRBD1 (6 bases). Germline values: CDR1 MNHEY, CDR2 SMNVEV (reference sequence). The CDR3 totals 15 residues. V was pared by 4 bases and J by 5 bases, with 14 bases between. CDR3 protein: CASSSQGWGTGELFF. For the CDR3, the DNA is TGTGCCAGCAGTTCCCAGGGGTGGGGGACCGGGGAGCTGTTTTTT.

The rearrangement joins TRBV6-1 to TRBJ2-3, with D tentatively TRBD1 (6 bases). This CDR3 contains 16 residues. V lost 3 bases to trimming and J lost 2 bases, with 15 bases between them. Germline CDR1 reads MNHNS; CDR2 reads SASEGT. DNA of the CDR3: TGTGCCAGCAGTGAGGGCCGTGGGGGCTACACAGATACGCAGTATTTT. Translating it yields CASSEGRGGYTDTQYF.

The rearrangement joins TRBV5-1 to TRBJ2-5, with D tentatively TRBD2 (6 bases). Per the germline V gene, CDR1 is SGHRS and CDR2 is YFSETQ. The CDR3 is 13 amino acids. V was cut by 6 bases and J by 7 bases, with 16 bases left in between. The CDR3 spells CASTRDIGGTQYF. The CDR3 bases are TGCGCCAGCACGCGGGATATAGGTGGGACCCAGTACTTC.